This entry is about one T cell receptor (beta chain). Its target is unknown. Germline CDR1 and CDR2: DFQATT and SNEGSKA (reference sequence). Trimming left V 3 bases short and J 7 bases short, with 10 bases between. The CDR3 has 12 residues. The data were obtained in a study of response to subunit inactivated influenza vaccine. Findings of the study overall: The authors suggested that every seasonal influenza vaccination recruits few new T cells.

TCRdb analysed the RT-PCR reads with MiXCR anew, one entry per CDR3 protein. The sample lists some 850,000 distinct CDR3 sequences, under 20% seen once, with roughly 11% in the top ten. The sequences come from PBMCs from blood, collected about 5 days after vaccination. This receptor was taken from a man between 45 and 60 years old who received an inactivated influenza vaccine. The rearrangement joins TRBV20-1 to TRBJ2-1, with a possible D match to TRBD2 (5 bases). The CDR3 bases are TGCAGTGCTAGTTTTAGCGAGAATGAGCAGTTCTTC. Translating it yields CSASFSENEQFF.